Below are 12 T cell receptor beta chains sequenced from a single sample in a study of T-cell memory formation after mild COVID-19. MiXCR, run by TCRdb on the 5' RACE reads, gives a single entry per CDR3 protein. Seen here are roughly 380,000 distinct CDR3 sequences, around 28% observed once, and the top ten hold roughly 13%. Sequenced input: PBMCs or a T cell subset sorted from them (not recorded which). The source is an adult woman who had mild COVID-19 (a few samples of this study predate the infection). Cell type and time point are not known.

The sample holds a few counts of this clonotype. The rearrangement uses TRBV7-2 and TRBJ2-3; D gene ambiguous. The germline V gene has CDR1 SGHTA and CDR2 FQGNSA. With 3 bases removed from V and 5 bases from J, the gap between germline ends came to 3 bases. CDR3 length: 11 amino acids. The CDR3 loop reads CASSFLDTQYF. The CDR3 DNA follows: TGTGCCAGCAGCTTTCTAGATACGCAGTATTTT.

The chain links TRBV9 to TRBJ2-1; TRBD1 might be the D (6 bases). Trimming left V 4 bases short and J 5 bases short, with 19 bases between. Germline CDR1 and CDR2: SGDLS and YYNGEE. CDR3 size: 16 residues. The DNA for the CDR3 is TGTGCCAGCAGCCCAGAGGGGGTAGCCCTTCACAATGAGCAGTTCTTC. This gives the protein CASSPEGVALHNEQFF.

A few counts support this clonotype. This rearrangement joins TRBV9 to TRBJ2-3; a weak D match, TRBD2 (5 bases). CDR1 and CDR2 (germline): SGDLS, YYNGEE. V was pared by 1 base and J by 3 bases, with 15 bases between. The CDR3 runs 16 residues. The CDR3 protein is CASSVPTRILTDTQYF. In nucleotides, the CDR3 is TGTGCCAGCAGCGTACCAACTAGAATTTTAACAGATACGCAGTATTTT.

Many counts were recorded for this clonotype. Germline is not matched at one junction end, which may reflect a read error. The CDR3 bases are TGTGCCAGCAGCTTGGACAGGGGCGAGCAGTACTTC. This codes for CASSLDRGEQYF. This chain connects TRBV5-1 to TRBJ2-7, with 9 bases lining up with TRBD1. This CDR3 has 12 residues. Looked up from germline, CDR1 is SGHRS and CDR2 is YFSETQ.

Many counts were recorded for this clonotype. The chain couples TRBV11-3 to TRBJ2-1, with D perhaps TRBD2 (6 bases). The germline CDR1 and CDR2 sequences are SGHNT and YENEEA. V was clipped by 5 bases and J by 1 base, with 15 bases between them. The CDR3 has 16 residues. The CDR3 nucleotides are TGTGCCAGCAGCGCCGCCGGGACTTTGTCCTACAATGAGCAGTTCTTC. Protein product: CASSAAGTLSYNEQFF.

The gene calls are TRBV7-6 and TRBJ2-2; tentatively, D is TRBD1 (6 bases). Germline V lookup: CDR1 SGHVS, CDR2 FNYEAQ. Trimming stripped 3 bases from V and 0 bases from J, with 8 bases between. There are 15 residues in the CDR3. CDR3 sequence: CASSLGQPNTGELFF. The CDR3 nucleotides are TGTGCCAGCAGCTTGGGACAACCGAACACCGGGGAGCTGTTTTTT.

This clonotype has only a few counts. The chain joins TRBV4-1 to TRBJ1-1; no clear D. V lost 3 bases and J 3 bases, leaving 14 bases between the germline ends. CDR1 and CDR2 from the germline V gene are MGHRA and YSYEKL. The CDR3 sequence is 15 residues long. CDR3 in DNA: TGCGCCAGCAGCCATTCACGGGGAGAGGACACTGAAGCTTTCTTT. It is translated as CASSHSRGEDTEAFF.

This chain's CDR3 is CSVERANTGELFF. The DNA of the CDR3 is TGCAGCGTTGAAAGGGCGAACACCGGGGAGCTGTTTTTT. This chain links TRBV29-1 with TRBJ2-2; D is uncertain. The CDR3 is 13 amino acids. Germline V gene lookup returns CDR1 SQVTM and CDR2 ANQGSEA. V lost 2 bases and J 0 bases, leaving 4 bases between the germline ends.

CDR3 nucleotides: TGCGCCAGCAGCCTGACGCCAGGAGAGGGCACAGATACGCAGTATTTT. This codes for CASSLTPGEGTDTQYF. The gene calls are TRBV5-1 and TRBJ2-3; no clear D gene. CDR1 and CDR2 (germline): SGHRS, YFSETQ. The CDR3 covers 16 residues. V was pared by 4 bases and J by 1 base, with 16 bases between.

This sequence joins TRBV12-3 or TRBV12-4 and TRBJ2-3, with a possible D match to TRBD2 (7 bases). The CDR3 extends over 16 amino acids. V lost 2 bases, J lost 5 bases, and 17 bases lay in between. This chain's CDR3 is CASSLKGGVRQDTQYF. The DNA of the CDR3 is TGTGCCAGCAGTTTAAAAGGGGGGGTCCGTCAAGATACGCAGTATTTT.

This clonotype showed up just a few times. The rearrangement links TRBV18 to TRBJ1-1; 9 bases map to TRBD1. From germline, CDR1 is KGHSH and CDR2 LQKENI. J lost 0 bases, V lost 2 bases, and 13 bases had no gene match. The CDR3 runs 19 residues. The CDR3 region has the DNA TGTGCCAGCTCACCATTGGGGAGACAGGGGGGCGCGATGAACACTGAAGCTTTCTTT. Residues: CASSPLGRQGGAMNTEAFF.

This clonotype was seen more than once but under ten times. The rearrangement uses TRBV3-1 and TRBJ2-5; a possible D gene is TRBD2 (6 bases). The CDR3 is 12 residues long. Between the trimmed V and J ends, which lost 0 bases and 9 bases, there was a span of 8 bases. Germline assignment: CDR1 LGHDT and CDR2 YNNKEL (reference sequence). The CDR3 sequence is CASSQDRRAQYF. In DNA form, the CDR3 reads TGTGCCAGCAGCCAAGATCGGAGGGCCCAGTACTTC.